A single sample is the source of the 12 T cell receptor beta chains below, sequenced in a study of Ad26.COV2.S vaccination and SARS-CoV-2 variants. Sample treatment: about 20 received Ad26.COV2.S at low or high dose, single or two shots; about 5 received placebo; per-sample allocation not given. Sampling took place 63 days after the first vaccine or placebo injection. Sequencing was performed with immunoSEQ multiplex PCR; in TCRdb, only in-frame clones are kept and a portion is missing. Here the sample spans some 340,000 clones, around 81% being singletons. Sequences were derived from peripheral blood, sampled in a trial of Ad26.COV2.S vaccine versus placebo. The source of these receptors is a person between 18 and 65 years old who received the Ad26.COV2.S COVID-19 vaccine or a placebo.

The rearrangement joins TRBV6-5 to TRBJ1-4; possible D gene TRBD1, 6 bases. Germline CDR1 reads MNHEY; CDR2 reads SVGAGI. The CDR3 extends over 13 amino acids. Trimming took 6 bases from V and 4 from J, leaving 9 bases between them. The chain's CDR3 is CASRTGLNEKLFF. The CDR3 DNA reads as TGTGCCAGCAGGACAGGCCTTAATGAAAAACTGTTTTTT.

The chain recombines TRBV6-6 with TRBJ1-1; D is uncertain. In germline, CDR1 is MNHNY, CDR2 SVGAGI (reference sequence). CDR3 size: 14 residues. V lost 5 bases, J lost 3 bases, and 13 bases lay in between. The CDR3 sequence is CASSTRREYTEAFF. The CDR3, as DNA: TGTGCCAGCAGTACGCGACGGGAATACACTGAAGCTTTCTTT.

V and J are TRBV5-5 and TRBJ2-1; D is perhaps TRBD2 (6 bases). The CDR3 loop spans 15 amino acids. Germline-derived CDR1 and CDR2 are SGHKS and YYEKEE (reference sequence). Trimming stripped 0 bases from V and 6 bases from J, with 13 bases between. The DNA of the CDR3 is TGTGCCAGCAGCTTGGCGCCTATGGGGGGCAATGAGCAGTTCTTC. This translates into CASSLAPMGGNEQFF. Supplemented by reference TRBV5-5 and TRBJ2-1, the full variable domain reads DAGVTQSPTHLIKTRGQQVTLRCSPISGHKSVSWYQQVLGQGPQFIFQYYEKEERGRGNFPDRFSARQFPNYSSELNVNALLLGDSALYLCASSLAPMGGNEQFFGPGTRLTVL.

The sample holds one count of this clone. The genes are TRBV25-1 and TRBJ1-4, with TRBD1 matching 9 bases. From germline, CDR1 is MGHDK and CDR2 SYGVNS. Losses at the gene ends were 2 bases for V and 7 bases for J; bases not matched to a gene: 11. The CDR3 has 17 residues. This chain's CDR3 is CASSEGDRVIRCEKLFF. CDR3 nucleotide sequence: TGTGCCAGCAGTGAAGGGGACAGGGTAATTCGGTGTGAAAAACTGTTTTTT.

The chain is built from TRBV6-4 and TRBJ1-5; D is undetermined. The V end lost 7 bases, the J end lost 4 bases, and 5 bases lay between the germline ends. The V gene's germline CDR1 is MRHNA and CDR2 SNTAGT. The CDR3 is 11 residues long. Here the CDR3 reads CASTVNQPQHF. In DNA, the CDR3 is TGTGCCAGCACTGTAAATCAGCCCCAGCATTTT.

The chain combines TRBV19 with TRBJ2-7; the match to TRBD1 covers 9 bases. The CDR3 has 14 amino acids. The J segment lost 2 bases and the V segment lost 4 bases, leaving 3 bases of the junction unmatched. Germline values: CDR1 LNHDA, CDR2 SQIVND (reference sequence). This chain's CDR3 is CASSRNRGPYEQYF. The CDR3 DNA reads as TGTGCCAGTAGTAGAAACAGGGGGCCCTACGAGCAGTACTTC.

The chain links TRBV24-1 to TRBJ1-2, with D possibly being TRBD1 (5 bases). This CDR3 spans 15 amino acids. Deletions cut 1 base from V and 0 bases from J, with 8 bases between. CDR1 and CDR2 from the germline V gene are KGHDR and SFDVKD. The CDR3 DNA reads as TGTGCCACCAGTGATTTAGAGGGGCCTAACTATGGCTACACCTTC. This translates into CATSDLEGPNYGYTF.

Notes on this clone: One end of the junction does not line up with germline, which may come from a read error. The sample carries other DNA sequences with the same CDR3. In nucleotides, the CDR3 is TGTGCCAGCAGTTCACCCATCTCCAACGAGCAGTACTTC. Encoded protein: CASSSPISNEQYF. The rearrangement uses TRBV27 and TRBJ2-7; D is ambiguous. The CDR3 extends over 13 amino acids. CDR1 is MNHEY and CDR2 is SMNVEV in the germline V gene (reference sequence).

The genes are TRBV7-2 and TRBJ1-2, with D possibly matching TRBD1 (5 bases). Trimming pared 5 bases from V and 1 base from J, leaving 14 bases between. CDR1 and CDR2 from the germline V gene are SGHTA and FQGNSA. The CDR3 runs 15 residues. CDR3 DNA: TGTGCCAGCAGCCCTCGACAGATAAGTAACTATGGCTACACCTTC. This encodes CASSPRQISNYGYTF.

This sequence joins TRBV5-1 and TRBJ2-7, with D perhaps TRBD2 (5 bases). The CDR3 has 14 amino acids. Trimming removed 2 bases from V and 2 bases from J, with 11 bases in between. The V gene's germline CDR1 is SGHRS and CDR2 YFSETQ. The CDR3 loop reads CASSFGGPPYEQYF. The CDR3 DNA reads as TGCGCCAGCAGCTTCGGCGGGCCCCCCTACGAGCAGTACTTC.

The chain combines TRBV7-9 with TRBJ1-4; 7 bases are shared with TRBD1. Germline V lookup: CDR1 SEHNR, CDR2 FQNEAQ (reference sequence). The CDR3 extends over 15 amino acids. Trimming removed 7 bases from V and 0 bases from J; junction bases left unmatched: 5. Here the CDR3 DNA reads TGTGCCAGCACCGCGGACAGGACAACTAATGAAAAACTGTTTTTT. As protein: CASTADRTTNEKLFF. The complete variable domain, with remaining parts taken from reference TRBV7-9 and TRBJ1-4, reads DTGVSQNPRHKITKRGQNVTFRCDPISEHNRLYWYRQTLGQGPEFLTYFQNEAQLEKSRLLSDRFSAERPKGSFSTLEIQRTEQGDSAMYLCASTADRTTNEKLFFGSGTQLSVL.

The chain is built from TRBV28 and TRBJ1-2, with unresolved D. CDR1 MDHEN and CDR2 SYDVKM come from the germline V gene. V was shortened by 3 bases and J by 2 bases, with 10 bases between the two germline ends. The CDR3 length is 14 residues. The CDR3 here is CASSFGRVNYGYTF. The CDR3 DNA reads TGTGCCAGCAGTTTTGGGAGGGTAAACTATGGCTACACCTTC.